The present T cell receptor (beta chain) was sequenced within a study of blood T cells in healthy people across ages. Study results and limitations: Researchers judged that diversity estimates from one million T cells fell short of true values. The recorded TCR beta diversity per million T cells decreased in a roughly linear manner with age.

A remark on this clonotype: What it binds is not known.

The use of a sample-barcoded 5' primer and a J-beta primer mix characterized a second PCR of roughly 6 to 11 cycles. The template-switch adaptor was a 5' adaptor with 12 random nucleotides. It tagged each cDNA molecule. TCRdb re-called the 5' RACE reads with MiXCR, one entry per CDR3 protein. The data contain roughly 2 million distinct CDR3 sequences, about 50% of them singletons. The sample comprised blood. This receptor was taken from a woman between 40 and 50 years old in good health.

The CDR3 spells CASSQRSGNEQFF. CDR3 DNA sequence: TGCGCCAGCAGCCAACGCAGCGGCAATGAGCAGTTCTTC. The chain carries TRBV5-1 and TRBJ2-1; TRBD2 is a possible D gene (5 bases). Germline-derived CDR1 and CDR2 are SGHRS and YFSETQ. This CDR3 has 13 amino acids. V lost 4 bases, J lost 6 bases, and 11 bases lay in between.